This TCR beta chain comes out of a study of OX40 agonist ivuxolimab in advanced cancers. Only in-frame clones appear in the TCRdb table, and some are missing; sequencing was by immunoSEQ multiplex PCR. Among more than 45,000 clones listed, under 85% were seen once. CDR1 is SGDLS, CDR2 YYNGEE, per germline. Trimming removed 0 bases from V and 9 bases from J; junction bases left unmatched: 11. The CDR3 totals 16 residues. The clonotype originates from an adult with an advanced solid tumor such as melanoma, head and neck, liver or kidney cancer. The rearrangement joins TRBV9 to TRBJ2-3, with 9 bases lining up with TRBD2. The source was CD4+ or CD8+ T cells sorted from blood, collected in a trial of the OX40 agonist ivuxolimab. CDR3 loop: CASSVEGLAGQDTQYF. CDR3 DNA sequence: TGTGCCAGCAGCGTAGAGGGACTAGCTGGTCAGGACACGCAGTATTTT.